This T cell receptor beta chain was recovered during a study of cytomegalovirus exposure and HLA in healthy donors. Study-wide background: Genetic ancestry analysis placed approximately 80% of the 410 or so donors that were genotyped in the Caucasian-associated cluster.

The PCR employed 60 Vbeta primers together with 13 Jbeta primers. Some clones are missing from TCRdb's copy, which holds only in-frame ones; the method was immunoSEQ multiplex PCR. The sample has roughly 110,000 clones, roughly 70% seen once; the top ten hold less than 15%. Points from the study as a whole: Fewer N-insertions than the roughly 670-donor mean were reportedly shown by an Asian-associated ancestry cluster in a later analysis.

For this clone: What it recognizes is unknown.

Germline V gene sequence: CDR1 SGHRS, CDR2 YFSETQ. The ends were cut back, 5 bases at V and 8 bases at J, with 13 bases in the middle. There are 12 residues in the CDR3. This clonotype originated in a woman aged 40 to 49 in good health and CMV-seropositive. Sequenced input: PBMCs. V usage is TRBV5-1 and J usage is TRBJ1-2; possible D gene TRBD1, 5 bases. The CDR3 bases are TGCGCCAGCAGTCTTGGAGGGGAAGGCTACACCTTC. Amino acid sequence: CASSLGGEGYTF.